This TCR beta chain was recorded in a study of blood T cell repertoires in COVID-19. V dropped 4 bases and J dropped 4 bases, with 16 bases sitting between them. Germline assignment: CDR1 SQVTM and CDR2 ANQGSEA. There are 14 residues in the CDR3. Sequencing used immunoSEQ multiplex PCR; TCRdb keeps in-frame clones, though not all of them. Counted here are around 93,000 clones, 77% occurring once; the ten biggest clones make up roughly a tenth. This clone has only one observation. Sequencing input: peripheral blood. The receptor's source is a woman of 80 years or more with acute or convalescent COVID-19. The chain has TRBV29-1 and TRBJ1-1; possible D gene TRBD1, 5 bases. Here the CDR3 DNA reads TGCAGCGTTGGAGTCGGGCTGGGGGGCACTGAAGCTTTCTTT. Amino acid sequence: CSVGVGLGGTEAFF.